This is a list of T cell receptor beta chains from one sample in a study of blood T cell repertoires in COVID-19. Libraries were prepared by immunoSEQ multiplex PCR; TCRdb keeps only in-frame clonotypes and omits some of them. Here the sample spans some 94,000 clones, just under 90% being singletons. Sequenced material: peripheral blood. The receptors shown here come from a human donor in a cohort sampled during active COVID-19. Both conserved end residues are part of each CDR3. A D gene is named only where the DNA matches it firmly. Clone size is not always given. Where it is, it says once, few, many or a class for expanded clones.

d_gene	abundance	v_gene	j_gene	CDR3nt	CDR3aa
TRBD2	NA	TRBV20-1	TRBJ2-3	TGCAGTGCTAGTAGGCCCGAACTAGCGGGGGGGCTTAGGTCAGATACGCAGTATTTT	CSASRPELAGGLRSDTQYF
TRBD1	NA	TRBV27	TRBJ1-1	TGTGCCAGCAGTATCTCGACAGGGGGGAACACTGAAGCTTTCTTT	CASSISTGGNTEAFF
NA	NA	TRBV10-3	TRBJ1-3	TGTGCCATCAGTGAAAACAGCCCCTACTCTGGAAACACCATATATTTT	CAISENSPYSGNTIYF
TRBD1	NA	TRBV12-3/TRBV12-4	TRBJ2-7	TGTGCCAGCAGTTTAAGACAGGGTGTCGAGCAGTACTTC	CASSLRQGVEQYF
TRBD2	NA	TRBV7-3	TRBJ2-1	TGTGCATCCGGACTAGCTTTCACTTCTGAGCAGTTCTTC	CASGLAFTSEQFF
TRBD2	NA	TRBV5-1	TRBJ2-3	TGCGCCAGCAGCTTGGAAGCGGGGGGTCGCACAGATACGCAGTATTTT	CASSLEAGGRTDTQYF
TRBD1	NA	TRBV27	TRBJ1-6	TGTGCCAGCAGTCCGGGACAGGGGTCCTATAATTCACCCCTCCACTTT	CASSPGQGSYNSPLHF
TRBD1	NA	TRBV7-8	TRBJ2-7	TGTGCCAGCAGCTCCCGACAGGGGGCATGGTACGAGCAGTACTTC	CASSSRQGAWYEQYF
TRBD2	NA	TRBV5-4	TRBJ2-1	TGTGCCAGCAGCTTGGGGGGACTAGCGGGTTACAATGAGCAGTTCTTC	CASSLGGLAGYNEQFF
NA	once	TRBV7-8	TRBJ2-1	TGTGCCAGCAGCTTAGGGGCTCGGGTAACCAGGGGTGAGCAGTTCTTC	CASSLGARVTRGEQFF
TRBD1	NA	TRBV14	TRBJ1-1	TGTGCCAGCAACAGGGGGCCGGACACTGAAGCTTTCTTT	CASNRGPDTEAFF
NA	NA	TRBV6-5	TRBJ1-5	TGTGCCAGCAATGTGAGGGGGAATCAGCCCCAGCATTTT	CASNVRGNQPQHF
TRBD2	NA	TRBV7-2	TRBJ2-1	TGTGCCAGCAGCCCAGGGACTAGCGGGAGCTACAATGAGCAGTTCTTC	CASSPGTSGSYNEQFF
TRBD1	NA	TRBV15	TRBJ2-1	TGTGCCACCAGCACCGCACGGCCCCGGGACAGGATAATTGAGCAGTTCTTC	CATSTARPRDRIIEQFF
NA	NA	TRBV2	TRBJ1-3	TGTGCCAGCAGTTCAGGGGTCACCATATATTTT	CASSSGVTIYF
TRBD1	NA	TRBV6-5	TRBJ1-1	TGTACTTCGACAGGGATGAACACTGAAGCTTTCTTT	CTSTGMNTEAFF
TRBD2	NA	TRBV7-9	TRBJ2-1	TGTGCCAGCGGACGGGGGACTAGCGGGAGTGATGAGCAGTTCTTC	CASGRGTSGSDEQFF
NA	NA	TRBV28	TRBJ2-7	TGTGCCAGCAGTCCCCCCGGGCTAGCGATCTACGAGCAGTACTTC	CASSPPGLAIYEQYF
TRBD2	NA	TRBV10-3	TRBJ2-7	TGTGCCATCAGTGGGTCAGCGGGGGAGTACGAGCAGTACTTC	CAISGSAGEYEQYF
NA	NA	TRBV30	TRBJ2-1	TGTGCCTGGACACCCCTAGCTGGCGAGCAGTTCTTC	CAWTPLAGEQFF
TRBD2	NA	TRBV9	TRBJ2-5	TGTGCCAGCAGCGACAGACTAGCGGGCTCACAAGAGACCCAGTACTTC	CASSDRLAGSQETQYF
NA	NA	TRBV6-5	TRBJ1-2	TGTGCCAGCAGTTACTCTGAGGCTGGGGGCTACACCTTC	CASSYSEAGGYTF
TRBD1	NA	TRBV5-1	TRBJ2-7	TGCGCCAGCAGCTTGGGGCCCGGGACAGCTTACGAGCAGTACTTC	CASSLGPGTAYEQYF
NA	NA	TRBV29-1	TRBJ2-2	TGCAGCGTTGTGGTTCCTCTCGGGGGGGAGCTGTTTTTT	CSVVVPLGGELFF
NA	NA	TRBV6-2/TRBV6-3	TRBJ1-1	TGTGCCAGCAGTTACGGCAGGCACACTGAAGCTTTCTTT	CASSYGRHTEAFF
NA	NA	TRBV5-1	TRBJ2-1	TGCGCCAGCAGCACGGACCCCCCGGGGTCCTACAATGAGCAGTTCTTC	CASSTDPPGSYNEQFF
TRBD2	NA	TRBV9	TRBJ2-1	TGTGCCAGCAGCGACGGGACTAGCGTTAGGAATGAGCAGTTCTTC	CASSDGTSVRNEQFF
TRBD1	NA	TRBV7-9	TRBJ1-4	TGTGCCAGCAGCGGGACAGGGGGGAATGAAAAACTGTTTTTT	CASSGTGGNEKLFF
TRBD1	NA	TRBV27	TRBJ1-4	TGTGCCAGCAGCCAGCCGGGACAGGGGAATGAAAAACTGTTTTTT	CASSQPGQGNEKLFF
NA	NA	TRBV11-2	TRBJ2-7	TGTGCCAGCAGCTTTAGTGACAGCACTCGTTACGAGCAGTACTTC	CASSFSDSTRYEQYF
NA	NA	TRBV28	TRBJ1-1	TGTGCCAGCAGTTCCCTACGACGGGGGGGTGAAGCTTTCTTT	CASSSLRRGGEAFF
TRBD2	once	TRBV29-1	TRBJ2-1	TGCAGCGTCAGACTAGCGGACTACAATGAGCAGTTCTTC	CSVRLADYNEQFF
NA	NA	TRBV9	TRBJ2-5	TGTGCCAGCAGCGTAGGAGGACAAATTTTTAACCAAGAGACCCAGTACTTC	CASSVGGQIFNQETQYF
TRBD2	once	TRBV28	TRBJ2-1	TGTGCCAGCCTATTTACCGGTCTAGCGGGGGGGCTCAATGAGCAGTTCTTC	CASLFTGLAGGLNEQFF
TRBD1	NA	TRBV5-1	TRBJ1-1	TGCGCCAGCAGACACTCCGGGACAGCGAACACTGAAGCTTTCTTT	CASRHSGTANTEAFF
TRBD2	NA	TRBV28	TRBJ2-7	TGTGCCAGCAGCAACGGACTAGCGGAGCAGTACTTC	CASSNGLAEQYF
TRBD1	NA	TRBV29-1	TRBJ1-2	TGCAGCGTTCCCAAGGAGGACAGGGCCTGGGGCTACACCTTC	CSVPKEDRAWGYTF
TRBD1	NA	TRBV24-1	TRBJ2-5	TGTGCCACCAGTGAGGGGGGACAGGGCAAACAAGAGACCCAGTACTTC	CATSEGGQGKQETQYF
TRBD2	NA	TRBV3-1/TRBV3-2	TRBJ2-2	TGTGCCAGCAGCCAAGTGGGAGGAGCGGGAGTGGTTGCCGGGGAGCTGTTTTTT	CASSQVGGAGVVAGELFF